This entry concerns a single T cell receptor (beta chain). This sample is drawn from a study of cytomegalovirus exposure and HLA in healthy donors. Per the germline V gene, CDR1 is MNHNY and CDR2 is SVGAGI (reference sequence). With 4 bases removed from V and 6 bases from J, the gap between germline ends came to 7 bases. The CDR3 extends over 12 amino acids. Researchers ran the PCR with 60 Vbeta and 13 Jbeta primers. Clones were read by immunoSEQ multiplex PCR, and TCRdb kept only the in-frame ones, dropping some. The table includes 150,000 to 200,000 clones, about 70% detected once. The chain recombines TRBV6-6 with TRBJ2-4; D gene ambiguous. This TCR was sampled from a woman aged 30 to 39 in good health and CMV-seronegative. Sequencing input: PBMCs. CDR3 nucleotides: TGTGCCAGCAGTTCCTCGCGAAACATTCAGTACTTC. It is translated as CASSSSRNIQYF.